In its sample, the clone carrying this T cell receptor beta chain was seen a few times. The data originate from a study of blood T cells in healthy people across ages. The CDR3 has 16 amino acids. Germline V lookup: CDR1 SGHTA, CDR2 FQGNSA. Then a second PCR, running about 6 to 12 cycles, was carried out with a sample-barcoded 5' primer and a J-beta primer mix. One entry per CDR3 protein results from TCRdb running MiXCR on the 5' RACE reads. The top ten hold around 15% of the sample, which has about 900,000 distinct CDR3 sequences, under 50% seen once. Material: blood. The receptor was derived from a man between 25 and 39 years old in good health. The chain couples TRBV7-2 to TRBJ2-7, with TRBD1 identical over 11 bases. The J call is in doubt because the DNA end fits TRBJ2-5 better. The CDR3 nucleotides read TGTGCCAGCAGCAGAAACGGACAGGGGGCATCAGAGACCCAGTACTTC. Residues: CASSRNGQGASETQYF.